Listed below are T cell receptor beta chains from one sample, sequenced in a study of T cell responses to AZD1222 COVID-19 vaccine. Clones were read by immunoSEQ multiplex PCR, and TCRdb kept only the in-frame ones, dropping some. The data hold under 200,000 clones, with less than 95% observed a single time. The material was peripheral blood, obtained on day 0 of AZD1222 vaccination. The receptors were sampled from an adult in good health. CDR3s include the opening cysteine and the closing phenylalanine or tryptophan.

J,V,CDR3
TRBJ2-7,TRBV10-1,CASSNSYEQYF
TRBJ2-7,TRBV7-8,CASSGTGAYEQYF
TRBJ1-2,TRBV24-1,CATSDRIANYGYTF
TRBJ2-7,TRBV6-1,CASSESRRGNSYEQYF
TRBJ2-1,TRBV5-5,CASSGGPDNEQFF
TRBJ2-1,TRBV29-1,CSVARSGLSSYNEQFF
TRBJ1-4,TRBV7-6,CASSLAGGQEKLFF
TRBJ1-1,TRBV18,CASSRTDSSLNTEAFF
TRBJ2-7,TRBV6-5,CASRSLGPFYEQYF
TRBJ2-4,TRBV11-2,CASSPSFLAKNIQYF
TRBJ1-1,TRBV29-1,CSVPWSGWDTEAFF
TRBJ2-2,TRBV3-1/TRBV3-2,CASSPGIPTGELFF
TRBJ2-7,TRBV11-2,CASSSPGRDYEQYF